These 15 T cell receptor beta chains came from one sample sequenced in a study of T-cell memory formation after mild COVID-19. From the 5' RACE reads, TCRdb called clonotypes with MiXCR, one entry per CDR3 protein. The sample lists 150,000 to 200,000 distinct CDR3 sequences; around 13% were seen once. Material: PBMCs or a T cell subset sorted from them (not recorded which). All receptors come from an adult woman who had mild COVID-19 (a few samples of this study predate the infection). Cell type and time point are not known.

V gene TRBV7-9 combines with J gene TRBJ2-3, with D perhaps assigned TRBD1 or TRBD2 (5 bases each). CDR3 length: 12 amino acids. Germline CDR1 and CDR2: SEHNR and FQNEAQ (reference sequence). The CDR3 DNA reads TGTGGTTTCGGGGCCTCCGATCGGATGCAGTATTTT. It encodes CGFGASDRMQYF.

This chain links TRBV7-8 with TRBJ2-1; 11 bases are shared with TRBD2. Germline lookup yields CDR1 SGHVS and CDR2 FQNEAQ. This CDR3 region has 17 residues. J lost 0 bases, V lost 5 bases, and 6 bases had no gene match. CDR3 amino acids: CASSRRGLADSYNEQFF. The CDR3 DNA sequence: TGTGCCAGCAGCCGCAGGGGACTAGCGGACTCCTACAATGAGCAGTTCTTC.

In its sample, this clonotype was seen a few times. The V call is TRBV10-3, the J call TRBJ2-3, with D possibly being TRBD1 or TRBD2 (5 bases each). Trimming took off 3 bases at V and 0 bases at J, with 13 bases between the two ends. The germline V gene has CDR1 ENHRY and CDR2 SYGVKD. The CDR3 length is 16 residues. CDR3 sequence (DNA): TGTGCCATCAGTGAATCGGGACGGTCTAGCACAGATACGCAGTATTTT. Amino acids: CAISESGRSSTDTQYF.

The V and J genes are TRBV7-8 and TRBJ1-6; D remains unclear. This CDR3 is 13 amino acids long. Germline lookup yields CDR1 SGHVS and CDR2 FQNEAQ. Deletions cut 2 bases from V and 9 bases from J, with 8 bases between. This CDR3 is CASSLSTSSPLHF. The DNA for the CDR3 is TGTGCCAGCAGCTTATCGACGAGTTCACCCCTCCACTTT.

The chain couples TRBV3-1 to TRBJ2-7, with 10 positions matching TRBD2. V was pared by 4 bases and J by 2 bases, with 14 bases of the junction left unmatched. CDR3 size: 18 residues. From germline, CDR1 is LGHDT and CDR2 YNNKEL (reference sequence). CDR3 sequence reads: CASSPAYTTSGVTYEQYF. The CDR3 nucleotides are TGTGCCAGCAGCCCGGCATACACCACTAGCGGGGTAACCTACGAGCAGTACTTC.

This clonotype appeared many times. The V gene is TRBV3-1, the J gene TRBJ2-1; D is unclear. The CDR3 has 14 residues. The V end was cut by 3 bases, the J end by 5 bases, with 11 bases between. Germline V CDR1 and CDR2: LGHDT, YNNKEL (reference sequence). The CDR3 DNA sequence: TGTGCCAGCAGCCAGTCGACGGCCCACAATGAGCAGTTCTTC. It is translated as CASSQSTAHNEQFF.

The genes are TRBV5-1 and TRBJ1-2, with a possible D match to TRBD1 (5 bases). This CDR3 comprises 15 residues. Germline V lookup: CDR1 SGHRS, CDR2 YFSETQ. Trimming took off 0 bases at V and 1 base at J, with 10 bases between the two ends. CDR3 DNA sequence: TGCGCCAGCAGCTTGGCGGGGGATTATAACTATGGCTACACCTTC. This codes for CASSLAGDYNYGYTF.

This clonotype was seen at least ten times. CDR3 DNA sequence: TGTGCCAGCAGGGGACTAGCCTACGAGCAGTACTTC. It yields the protein CASRGLAYEQYF. The chain joins TRBV7-9 to TRBJ2-7; 8 nucleotides align to TRBD2. V was pared by 6 bases and J by 2 bases, with 0 bases of the junction left unmatched. CDR1 and CDR2 (germline): SEHNR, FQNEAQ (reference sequence). CDR3 length: 12 amino acids.

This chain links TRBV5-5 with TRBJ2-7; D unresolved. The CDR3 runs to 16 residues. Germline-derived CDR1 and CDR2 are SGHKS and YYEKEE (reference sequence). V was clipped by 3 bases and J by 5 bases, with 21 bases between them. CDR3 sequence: CASSSKAYPSSNEQYF. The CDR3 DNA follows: TGTGCCAGCAGCTCCAAAGCGTACCCCTCGTCTAACGAGCAGTACTTC. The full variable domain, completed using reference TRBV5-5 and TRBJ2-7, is DAGVTQSPTHLIKTRGQQVTLRCSPISGHKSVSWYQQVLGQGPQFIFQYYEKEERGRGNFPDRFSARQFPNYSSELNVNALLLGDSALYLCASSSKAYPSSNEQYFGPGTRLTVT.

This CDR3 is CASNLGDGRNTEAFF. The CDR3 DNA reads as TGTGCCAGCAACCTAGGGGACGGACGTAACACTGAAGCTTTCTTT. The genes are TRBV4-2 and TRBJ1-1, with D tentatively TRBD1 (5 bases). Trimming stripped 7 bases from V and 2 bases from J, with 17 bases between. The CDR3 is 15 residues long. CDR1 and CDR2 (germline): LGHNA, YNFKEQ.

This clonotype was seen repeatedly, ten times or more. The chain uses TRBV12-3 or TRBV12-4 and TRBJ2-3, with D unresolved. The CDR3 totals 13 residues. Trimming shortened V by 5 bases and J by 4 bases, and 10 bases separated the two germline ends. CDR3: CASSMSPPDTQYF. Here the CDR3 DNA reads TGTGCCAGCAGTATGAGTCCTCCAGATACGCAGTATTTT.

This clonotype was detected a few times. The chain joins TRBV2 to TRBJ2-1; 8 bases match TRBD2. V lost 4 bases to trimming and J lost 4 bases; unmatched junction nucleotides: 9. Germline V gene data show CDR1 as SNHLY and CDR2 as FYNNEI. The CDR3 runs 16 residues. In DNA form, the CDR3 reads TGTGCCAGCAGTGCATTTTCGACTAGCGAATACAATGAGCAGTTCTTC. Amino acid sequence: CASSAFSTSEYNEQFF.

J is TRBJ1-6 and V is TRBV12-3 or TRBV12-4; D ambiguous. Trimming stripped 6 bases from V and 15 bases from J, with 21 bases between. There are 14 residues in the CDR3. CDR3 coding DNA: TGTGCCAGCAGCCCATCCAGTGGCCCGAGTCTCCTCCACTTT. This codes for CASSPSSGPSLLHF.

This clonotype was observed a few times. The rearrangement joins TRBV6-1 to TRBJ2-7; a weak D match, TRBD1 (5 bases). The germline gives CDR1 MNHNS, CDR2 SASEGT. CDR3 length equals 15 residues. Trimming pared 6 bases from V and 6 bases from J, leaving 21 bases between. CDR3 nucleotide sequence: TGTGCCAGCAGCCGACACGGGCAGGGAAGTCCCGAGCAGTACTTC. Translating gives CASSRHGQGSPEQYF.

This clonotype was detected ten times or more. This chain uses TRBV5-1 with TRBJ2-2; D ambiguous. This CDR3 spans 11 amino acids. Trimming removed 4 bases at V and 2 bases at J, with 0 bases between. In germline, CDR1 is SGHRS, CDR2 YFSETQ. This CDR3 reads CASSNTGELFF. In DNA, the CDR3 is TGCGCCAGCAGCAACACCGGGGAGCTGTTTTTT. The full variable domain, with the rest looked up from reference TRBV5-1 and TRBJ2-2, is KAGVTQTPRYLIKTRGQQVTLSCSPISGHRSVSWYQQTPGQGLQFLFEYFSETQRNKGNFPGRFSGRQFSNSRSEMNVSTLELGDSALYLCASSNTGELFFGEGSRLTVL.